The 22 T cell receptor beta chains below were found in one sample sequenced in a study of T-cell memory formation after mild COVID-19. Using its own MiXCR run on the 5' RACE reads, TCRdb lists one record per CDR3 protein. The sample comprises over 300,000 distinct CDR3 sequences, 20% to 25% of which are singletons, and around a fifth rests with the top ten. Specimen: PBMCs or a T cell subset sorted from them (not recorded which). The receptor set was obtained from a man aged 18-30 years who had mild COVID-19 (a few samples of this study predate the infection). Cell type and time point are not known.

This clonotype has just a few counts. V is TRBV29-1 and J is TRBJ2-7; no clear D gene. The CDR3 is 11 amino acids. Trimming shortened V by 8 bases and J by 2 bases, and 10 bases separated the two germline ends. CDR1 and CDR2 (germline): SQVTM, ANQGSEA. The CDR3 spells CSTRTPYEQYF. The CDR3 nucleotides read TGCAGCACCCGGACGCCCTACGAGCAGTACTTC.

This clonotype was recorded a few times. This rearrangement joins TRBV7-2 to TRBJ2-7; D call uncertain. The V end lost 1 base, the J end lost 6 bases, and 10 bases lay between the germline ends. CDR1 is SGHTA, CDR2 FQGNSA, per germline. The CDR3 spans 13 residues. CDR3 nucleotide sequence: TGTGCCAGCAGCTTAGGTCCCCAGTTCGAGCAGTACGTC. Its translation: CASSLGPQFEQYV.

The rearrangement uses TRBV27 and TRBJ2-1; the D is unclear. The V end was cut by 2 bases, the J end by 5 bases, with 7 bases between. The CDR3 has 13 amino acids. Germline V lookup: CDR1 MNHEY, CDR2 SMNVEV (reference sequence). Here the CDR3 reads CASSLAQNNEQFF. For the CDR3, the DNA is TGTGCCAGCAGTTTAGCACAAAACAATGAGCAGTTCTTC.

This clonotype was counted ten times or more. The chain has TRBV4-3 and TRBJ2-5; 10 nucleotides line up with TRBD1. CDR1 LGHNA and CDR2 YSLEER come from the germline V gene. The CDR3 extends over 14 amino acids. The J segment lost 3 bases and the V segment lost 4 bases, leaving 2 bases of the junction unmatched. The CDR3 loop is CASSPGTGEETQYF. CDR3 nucleotide sequence: TGCGCCAGCAGCCCGGGGACAGGGGAAGAGACCCAGTACTTC.

This clonotype was seen a few times. The chain has TRBV24-1 and TRBJ2-5; D is perhaps TRBD1 (6 bases). V lost 3 bases to trimming and J lost 3 bases, with 7 bases between them. The CDR3 sequence is 13 residues long. Germline V gene data show CDR1 as KGHDR and CDR2 as SFDVKD. For the CDR3, the DNA is TGTGCCACCAGTGATCCAGGGGAAGAGACCCAGTACTTC. It yields the protein CATSDPGEETQYF.

This clonotype was recorded a few times. The rearrangement uses TRBV5-1 and TRBJ2-7, with a possible D match to TRBD1 (5 bases). The length of the CDR3 is 15 residues. Germline CDR1 and CDR2: SGHRS and YFSETQ. V dropped 4 bases and J dropped 2 bases, with 16 bases sitting between them. The CDR3 loop reads CASSADRPLAYEQYV. CDR3 bases: TGCGCCAGCAGCGCCGACAGACCCCTCGCCTACGAGCAGTACGTC.

This chain links TRBV4-1 with TRBJ1-1; 9 nucleotides align to TRBD1. Trimming at V came to 0 bases and at J to 4 bases, leaving 9 bases not matched to a gene. CDR3 length: 17 amino acids. Germline V CDR1 and CDR2: MGHRA, YSYEKL. CDR3 residues: CASSQDRDRVGGTEAFF. For the CDR3, the DNA is TGCGCCAGCAGCCAAGACCGGGACAGGGTGGGAGGCACTGAAGCTTTCTTT.

This rearrangement joins TRBV12-3 or TRBV12-4 to TRBJ1-1; no firm D call. V lost 4 bases to trimming and J lost 0 bases, with 12 bases between them. CDR3 size: 15 residues. The CDR3 coding sequence is TGTGCCAGCAGTTATCCGCCGACTGTGAACACTGAAGCTTTCTTT. It is translated as CASSYPPTVNTEAFF.

J is TRBJ2-2 and V is TRBV5-4; TRBD1 might be the D (6 bases). Germline V CDR1 and CDR2: SGHNT, YYREEE (reference sequence). Between the trimmed V and J ends, which lost 1 base and 9 bases, there was a span of 10 bases. The CDR3 totals 13 residues. The CDR3 DNA sequence: TGTGCCAGCAGCTTGACAGGGTCCAGGGAGCTGTTTTTT. This gives the protein CASSLTGSRELFF.

In this sample, this clonotype turned up a few times. The V gene is TRBV4-3, the J gene TRBJ2-1; 10 positions match TRBD2. Looked up from germline, CDR1 is LGHNA and CDR2 is YSLEER. The length of the CDR3 is 16 residues. The V segment lost 0 bases and the J segment 8 bases; nucleotides outside the gene matches: 7. The CDR3 region has the DNA TGCGCCAGCAGCCAAGACGCCAGCGGGGGGGCCGATGAGCAGTTCTTC. Protein product: CASSQDASGGADEQFF.

The chain carries TRBV12-3 or TRBV12-4 and TRBJ2-1, with 8 bases that match TRBD2. V lost 5 bases and J lost 10; bases outside the gene matches: 13. This CDR3 is built from 15 residues. CDR3 protein: CASSPTAGGPKEQFF. CDR3 bases: TGTGCCAGCAGTCCTACCGCGGGGGGACCCAAGGAGCAGTTCTTC.

The chain has TRBV20-1 and TRBJ2-3, with D possibly TRBD2 on 7 matching bases. V lost 0 bases, J lost 5 bases, and 15 bases lay in between. Looked up from germline, CDR1 is DFQATT and CDR2 is SNEGSKA (reference sequence). This CDR3 region has 15 residues. The CDR3 DNA reads as TGCAGTGCTAGAGATCGGACAGCGGGGCAAGATACGCAGTATTTT. Protein: CSARDRTAGQDTQYF.

This clonotype was picked up a small number of times. V is TRBV20-1 and J is TRBJ1-6, with D perhaps TRBD1 (5 bases). Trimming pared 0 bases from V and 6 bases from J, leaving 18 bases between. The V gene's germline CDR1 is DFQATT and CDR2 SNEGSKA (reference sequence). This CDR3 has 17 amino acids. The CDR3 protein is CSARDFGRGIFNSPLHF. CDR3 coding DNA: TGCAGTGCTAGAGATTTCGGGAGGGGAATTTTTAATTCACCCCTCCACTTT.

V is TRBV5-1 and J is TRBJ2-2; possible D gene TRBD2, 6 bases. The V and J ends lost 4 bases and 6 bases respectively, with 13 bases between them. The germline V gene has CDR1 SGHRS and CDR2 YFSETQ. The CDR3 has 14 amino acids. The CDR3 DNA follows: TGCGCCAGCAGCAAGGGACTCAACGCCGGGGAGCTGTTTTTT. Protein: CASSKGLNAGELFF.

This clonotype was detected a few times. CDR3 sequence reads: CSVETSGNSYEQYF. CDR3 nucleotide sequence: TGCAGCGTTGAGACTAGCGGGAACTCCTACGAGCAGTACTTC. This sequence joins TRBV29-1 and TRBJ2-7; 11 bases align to TRBD2. Germline loops: CDR1 SQVTM, CDR2 ANQGSEA. V was clipped by 3 bases and J by 0 bases; unmatched bases: 1. The CDR3 has 14 amino acids.

This chain links TRBV28 with TRBJ1-2; TRBD1 matches 10 bases. J lost 7 bases, V lost 3 bases, and 2 bases had no gene match. In germline, CDR1 is MDHEN, CDR2 SYDVKM. This CDR3 region has 13 residues. The chain's CDR3 is CASSLRTGGGYTF. The CDR3 coding sequence is TGTGCCAGCAGTTTGAGGACAGGGGGTGGCTACACCTTC.

The chain carries TRBV7-3 and TRBJ2-2, with 7 bases aligning to TRBD1. The germline gives CDR1 SGHTA, CDR2 FQGTGA. The CDR3 sequence is 13 residues long. J was trimmed by 1 base and V by 7 bases; bases with no gene match: 0. CDR3 sequence reads: CASNRGNTGELFF. The DNA of the CDR3 is TGTGCCAGCAACAGGGGGAACACCGGGGAGCTGTTTTTT.

This clonotype was picked up a small number of times. The chain recombines TRBV7-9 with TRBJ1-4; D is possibly TRBD1 (6 bases). V was trimmed by 4 bases and J by 2 bases, leaving 11 bases between them. From germline, CDR1 is SEHNR and CDR2 FQNEAQ (reference sequence). The CDR3 is made up of 15 amino acids. The CDR3 here is CASSSTGSTNEKLFF. The CDR3 nucleotides are TGTGCCAGCAGCTCTACAGGGTCCACTAATGAAAAACTGTTTTTT.

CDR3 coding DNA: TGTGCCAGCAGCTCGATCCCGACAGGGGAGGATGAAAAACTGTTTTTT. Translation: CASSSIPTGEDEKLFF. The J gene is TRBJ1-4, the V gene TRBV7-8, with TRBD1 matching 8 bases. The CDR3 consists of 16 residues. V was pared by 4 bases and J by 6 bases, with 10 bases of the junction left unmatched. Germline CDR1 and CDR2: SGHVS and FQNEAQ.

The chain joins TRBV11-2 to TRBJ2-2; TRBD1 aligns across 10 bases. The J segment lost 4 bases and the V segment lost 6 bases, leaving 5 bases of the junction unmatched. The CDR3 has 15 amino acids. Looked up from germline, CDR1 is SGHAT and CDR2 is FQNNGV. The CDR3: CASSLDRGSTGELFF. The CDR3 nucleotides are TGTGCCAGCAGTTTGGACAGGGGGAGCACCGGGGAGCTGTTTTTT.

There are a few counts of this clonotype. J is TRBJ2-5 and V is TRBV5-1; a weak D match, TRBD1 (6 bases). Germline CDR1 SGHRS, CDR2 YFSETQ. Trimming removed 3 bases at V and 3 bases at J, with 15 bases between. This CDR3 region has 15 residues. The CDR3 sequence: CASSSGTPSEETQYF. DNA of the CDR3: TGCGCCAGCAGCTCCGGGACACCGTCCGAAGAGACCCAGTACTTC.

Here the CDR3 reads CASSTGPGDAGELFF. Here the CDR3 DNA reads TGCGCCAGCAGCACGGGTCCTGGGGACGCCGGGGAGCTGTTTTTT. This sequence joins TRBV4-1 and TRBJ2-2; the D call may be TRBD1 or TRBD2 (5 bases each). Germline-derived CDR1 and CDR2 are MGHRA and YSYEKL. Trimming shortened V by 5 bases and J by 6 bases, and 16 bases separated the two germline ends. This CDR3 is 15 amino acids long.